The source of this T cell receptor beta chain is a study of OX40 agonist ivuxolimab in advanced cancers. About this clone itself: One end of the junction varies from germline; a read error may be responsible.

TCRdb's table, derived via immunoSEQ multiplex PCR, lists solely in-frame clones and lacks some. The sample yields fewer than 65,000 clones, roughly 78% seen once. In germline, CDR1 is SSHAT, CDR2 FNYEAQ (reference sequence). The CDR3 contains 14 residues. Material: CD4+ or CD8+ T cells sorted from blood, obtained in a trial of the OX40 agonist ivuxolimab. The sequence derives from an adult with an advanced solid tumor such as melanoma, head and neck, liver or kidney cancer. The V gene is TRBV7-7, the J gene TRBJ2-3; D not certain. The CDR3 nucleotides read TGTGCTAGCAGCTTAGACCCGGGCACAGATACGCAGTATTTT. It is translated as CASSLDPGTDTQYF.